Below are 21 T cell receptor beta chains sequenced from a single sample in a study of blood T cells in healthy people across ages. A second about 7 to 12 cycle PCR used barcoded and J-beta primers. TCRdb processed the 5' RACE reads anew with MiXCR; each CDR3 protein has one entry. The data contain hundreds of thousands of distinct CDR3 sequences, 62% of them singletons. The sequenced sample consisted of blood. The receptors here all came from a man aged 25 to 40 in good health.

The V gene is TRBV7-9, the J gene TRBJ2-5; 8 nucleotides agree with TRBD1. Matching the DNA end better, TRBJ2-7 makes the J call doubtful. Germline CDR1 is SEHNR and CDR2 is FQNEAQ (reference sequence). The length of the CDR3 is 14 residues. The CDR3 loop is CASSSRTGLYEQYF. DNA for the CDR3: TGTGCCAGCAGCTCCAGGACAGGGTTGTACGAGCAGTACTTC.

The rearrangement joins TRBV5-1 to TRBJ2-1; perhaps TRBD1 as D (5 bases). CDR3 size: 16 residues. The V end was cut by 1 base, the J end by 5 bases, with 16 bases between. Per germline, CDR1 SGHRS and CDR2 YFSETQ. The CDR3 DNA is TGCGCCAGCAGCTTGCTGTCAGGTTGGGGCAACAATGAGCAGTTCTTC. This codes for CASSLLSGWGNNEQFF.

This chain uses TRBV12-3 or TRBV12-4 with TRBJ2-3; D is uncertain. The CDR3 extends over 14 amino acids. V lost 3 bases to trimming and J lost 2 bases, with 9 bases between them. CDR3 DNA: TGTGCCAGCAGTTTTTCAAGTTCCACAGATACGCAGTATTTT. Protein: CASSFSSSTDTQYF.

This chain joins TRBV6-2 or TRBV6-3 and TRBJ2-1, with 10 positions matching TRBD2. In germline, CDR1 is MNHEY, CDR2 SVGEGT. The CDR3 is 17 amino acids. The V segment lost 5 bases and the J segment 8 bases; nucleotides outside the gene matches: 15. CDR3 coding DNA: TGTGCCAGCAGTCCTACTAGCGGGGTGAGGATAAGAGATGAGCAGTTCTTC. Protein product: CASSPTSGVRIRDEQFF.

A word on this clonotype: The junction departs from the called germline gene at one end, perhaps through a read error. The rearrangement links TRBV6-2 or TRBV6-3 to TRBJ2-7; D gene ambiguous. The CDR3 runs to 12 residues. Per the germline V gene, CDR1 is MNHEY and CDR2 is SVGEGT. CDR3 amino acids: CVSSDSYEEQYF. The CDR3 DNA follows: TGTGTCAGCAGTGATAGCTATGAAGAGCAGTACTTC.

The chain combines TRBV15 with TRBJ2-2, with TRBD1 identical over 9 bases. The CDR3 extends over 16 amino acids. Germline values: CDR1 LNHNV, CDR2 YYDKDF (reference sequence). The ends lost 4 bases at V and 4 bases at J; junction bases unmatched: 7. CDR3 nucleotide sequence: TGTGCCACCAGCACCCGGGACAGGGCGGTCACCGGGGAGCTGTTTTTT. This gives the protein CATSTRDRAVTGELFF.

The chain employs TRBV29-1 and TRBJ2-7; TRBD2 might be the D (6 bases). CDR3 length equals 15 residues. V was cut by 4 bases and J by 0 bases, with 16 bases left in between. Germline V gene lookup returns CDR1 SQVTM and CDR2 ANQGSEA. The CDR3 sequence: CSVVGGEQTSYEQYF. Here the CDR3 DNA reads TGCAGCGTTGTAGGAGGGGAACAGACCTCCTACGAGCAGTACTTC.

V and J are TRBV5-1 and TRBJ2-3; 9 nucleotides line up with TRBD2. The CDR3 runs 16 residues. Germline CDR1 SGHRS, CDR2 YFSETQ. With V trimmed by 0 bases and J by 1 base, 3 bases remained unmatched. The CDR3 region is CASSLAPSGGTDTQYF. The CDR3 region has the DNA TGCGCCAGCAGCTTGGCCCCTAGCGGGGGCACAGATACGCAGTATTTT.

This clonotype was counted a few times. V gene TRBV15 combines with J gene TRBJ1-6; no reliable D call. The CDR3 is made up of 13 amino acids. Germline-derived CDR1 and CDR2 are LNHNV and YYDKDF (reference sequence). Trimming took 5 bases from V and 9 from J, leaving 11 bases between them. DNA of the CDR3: TGTGCCACCAGCTCTGGATGGATTTCACCCCTCCACTTT. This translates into CATSSGWISPLHF.

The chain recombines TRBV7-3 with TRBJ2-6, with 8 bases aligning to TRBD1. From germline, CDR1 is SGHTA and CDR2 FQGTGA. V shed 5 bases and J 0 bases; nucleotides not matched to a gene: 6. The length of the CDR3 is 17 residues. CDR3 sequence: CASSPLTGASGANVLTF. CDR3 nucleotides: TGTGCCAGCAGCCCTCTGACAGGGGCCTCTGGGGCCAACGTCCTGACTTTC.

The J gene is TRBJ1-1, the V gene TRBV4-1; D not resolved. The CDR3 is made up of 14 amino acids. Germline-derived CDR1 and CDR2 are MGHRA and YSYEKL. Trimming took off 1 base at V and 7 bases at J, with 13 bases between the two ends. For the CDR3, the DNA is TGCGCCAGCAGCCAAGGTCCCGAGGGCCTTGAAGCTTTCTTT. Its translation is CASSQGPEGLEAFF.

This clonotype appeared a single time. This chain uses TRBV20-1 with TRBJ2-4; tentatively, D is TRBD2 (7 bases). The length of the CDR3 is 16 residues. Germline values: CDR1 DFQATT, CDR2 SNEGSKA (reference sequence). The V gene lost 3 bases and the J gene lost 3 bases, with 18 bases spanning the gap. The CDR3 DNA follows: TGCAGTGCTAGTCCCGCGGGGGCGACCTTCAAAAACATTCAGTACTTC. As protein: CSASPAGATFKNIQYF.

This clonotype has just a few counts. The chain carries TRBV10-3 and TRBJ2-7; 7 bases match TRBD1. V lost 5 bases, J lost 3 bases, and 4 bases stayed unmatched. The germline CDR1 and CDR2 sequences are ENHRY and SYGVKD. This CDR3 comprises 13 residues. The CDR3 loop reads CAISYRGNYEQYF. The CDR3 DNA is TGTGCCATCAGTTACAGGGGTAACTACGAGCAGTACTTC.

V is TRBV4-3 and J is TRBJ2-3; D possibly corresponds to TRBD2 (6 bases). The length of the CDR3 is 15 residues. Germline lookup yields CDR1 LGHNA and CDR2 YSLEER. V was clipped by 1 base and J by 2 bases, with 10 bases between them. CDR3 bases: TGCGCCAGCAGCCAAGCGGGGGTATTCACAGATACGCAGTATTTT. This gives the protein CASSQAGVFTDTQYF.

The CDR3 DNA is TGTGCCTGGAGGACGGTTGGCTACACCTTC. This translates into CAWRTVGYTF. The chain uses TRBV30 and TRBJ1-2; D is uncertain. The V end was cut by 3 bases, the J end by 7 bases, with 6 bases between. Per germline, CDR1 GTSNPN and CDR2 SVGIG (reference sequence). The CDR3 covers 10 residues.

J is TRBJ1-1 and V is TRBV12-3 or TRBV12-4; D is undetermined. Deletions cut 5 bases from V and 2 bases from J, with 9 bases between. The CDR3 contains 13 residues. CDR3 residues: CASSTRLNTEAFF. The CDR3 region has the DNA TGTGCCAGCAGTACCCGGTTAAACACTGAAGCTTTCTTT.

Here the CDR3 DNA reads TGTGCCAGCAGTTTAGACGCGGGCCCCTACGAGCAGTACTTC. Translated, it gives CASSLDAGPYEQYF. This chain uses TRBV28 with TRBJ2-7, with D maybe TRBD2 (5 bases). This CDR3 region has 14 residues. V was trimmed by 2 bases and J by 2 bases, leaving 10 bases between them. Germline V gives CDR1 MDHEN, CDR2 SYDVKM.

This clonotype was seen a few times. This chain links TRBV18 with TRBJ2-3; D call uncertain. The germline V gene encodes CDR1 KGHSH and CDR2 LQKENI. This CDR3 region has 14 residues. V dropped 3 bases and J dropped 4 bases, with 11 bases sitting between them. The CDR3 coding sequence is TGTGCCAGCTCACCTTCGGCTAATTCAGATACGCAGTATTTT. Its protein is CASSPSANSDTQYF.

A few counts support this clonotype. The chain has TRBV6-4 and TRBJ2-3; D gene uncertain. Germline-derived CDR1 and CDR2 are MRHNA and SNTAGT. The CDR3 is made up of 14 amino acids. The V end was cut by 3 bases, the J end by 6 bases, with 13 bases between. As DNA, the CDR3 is TGTGCCAGCAGTGAGGGCAGGAGTGGGGATACGCAGTATTTT. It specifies CASSEGRSGDTQYF.

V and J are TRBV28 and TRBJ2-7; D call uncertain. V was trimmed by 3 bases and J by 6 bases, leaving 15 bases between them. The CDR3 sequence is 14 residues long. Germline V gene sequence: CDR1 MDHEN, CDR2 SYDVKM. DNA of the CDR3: TGTGCCAGCAGTTTCCCCCGCTTAGGTCTCGAGCAGTACTTC. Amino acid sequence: CASSFPRLGLEQYF. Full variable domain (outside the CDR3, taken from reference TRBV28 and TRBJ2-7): DVKVTQSSRYLVKRTGEKVFLECVQDMDHENMFWYRQDPGLGLRLIYFSYDVKMKEKGDIPEGYSVSREKKERFSLILESASTNQTSMYLCASSFPRLGLEQYFGPGTRLTVT.

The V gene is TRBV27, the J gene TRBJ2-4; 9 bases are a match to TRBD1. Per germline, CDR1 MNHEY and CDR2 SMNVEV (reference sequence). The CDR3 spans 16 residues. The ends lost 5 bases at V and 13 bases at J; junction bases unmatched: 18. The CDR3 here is CASSLNRDRVVGEQYF. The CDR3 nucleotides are TGTGCCAGCAGTCTAAACCGGGACAGGGTGGTAGGAGAGCAGTACTTC.